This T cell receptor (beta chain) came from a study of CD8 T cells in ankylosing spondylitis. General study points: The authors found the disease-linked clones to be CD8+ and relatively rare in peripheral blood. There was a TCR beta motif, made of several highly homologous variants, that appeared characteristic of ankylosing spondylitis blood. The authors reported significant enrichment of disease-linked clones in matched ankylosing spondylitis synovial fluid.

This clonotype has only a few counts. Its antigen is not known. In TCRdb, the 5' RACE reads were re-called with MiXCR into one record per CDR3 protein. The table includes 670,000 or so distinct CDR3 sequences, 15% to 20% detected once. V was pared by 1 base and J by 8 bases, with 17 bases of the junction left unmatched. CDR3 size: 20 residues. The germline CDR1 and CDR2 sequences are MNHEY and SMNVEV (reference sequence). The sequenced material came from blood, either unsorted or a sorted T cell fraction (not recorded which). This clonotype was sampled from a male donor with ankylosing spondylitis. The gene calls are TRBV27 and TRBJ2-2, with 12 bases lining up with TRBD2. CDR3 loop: CASSLYRHGLAGSSVGELFF. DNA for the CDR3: TGTGCCAGCAGTTTATATCGTCACGGACTAGCGGGATCGTCGGTTGGGGAGCTGTTTTTT.